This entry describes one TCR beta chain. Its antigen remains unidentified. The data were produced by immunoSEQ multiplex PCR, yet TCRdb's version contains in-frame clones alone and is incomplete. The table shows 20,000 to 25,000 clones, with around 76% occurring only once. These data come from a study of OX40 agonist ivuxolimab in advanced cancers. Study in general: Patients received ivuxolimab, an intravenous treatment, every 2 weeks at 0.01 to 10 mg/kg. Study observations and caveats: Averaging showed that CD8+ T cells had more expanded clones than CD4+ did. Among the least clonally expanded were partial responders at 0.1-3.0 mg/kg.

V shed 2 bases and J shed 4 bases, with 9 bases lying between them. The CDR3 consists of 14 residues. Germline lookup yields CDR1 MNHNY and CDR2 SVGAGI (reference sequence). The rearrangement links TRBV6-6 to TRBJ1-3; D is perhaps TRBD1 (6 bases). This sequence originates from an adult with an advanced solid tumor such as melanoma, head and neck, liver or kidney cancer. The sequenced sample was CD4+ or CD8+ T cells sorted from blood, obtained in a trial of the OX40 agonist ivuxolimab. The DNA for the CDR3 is TGTGCCAGCAGTTACGCAGGGACAGGAAACACCATATATTTT. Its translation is CASSYAGTGNTIYF.